Below, 18 T cell receptor beta chains from the same sample are listed, as sequenced in a study of blood T cell repertoires in COVID-19 (dated by TCRdb to 2020 to 2022). Libraries were made using the immunoSEQ multiplex PCR assay. Held by TCRdb, this immuneACCESS table contains in-frame sequences only and omits some clones. Under half of the omission traces to an unresolved V gene where checked; the cause of the rest is unknown. The sample records about 58,000 clones, approximately 90% of which are singletons. Jointly, the top ten make up 7% to 10% of the sample. Sequencing used peripheral blood. These receptors were obtained from an older woman with active COVID-19.

This clone was seen a handful of times. The V gene is TRBV28, the J gene TRBJ2-7, with 7 bases matching TRBD1. Per germline, CDR1 MDHEN and CDR2 SYDVKM. The CDR3 runs 15 residues. The junction had 7 bases not matched to a gene; V was cut back by 3 bases and J by 2 bases. DNA for the CDR3: TGTGCCAGCAGTTTCTCCGGGACAGCTCCCTACGAGCAGTACTTC. Amino acid sequence: CASSFSGTAPYEQYF.

The chain joins TRBV28 to TRBJ2-1; 9 bases fit TRBD1. Germline V gene data show CDR1 as MDHEN and CDR2 as SYDVKM. Germline trimming cut 5 bases from V and 4 bases from J; bases unmatched to any gene: 6. The CDR3 loop spans 15 amino acids. The CDR3 sequence: CASSRGDREYNEQFF. As DNA, the CDR3 is TGTGCCAGCAGTCGGGGGGACAGGGAATACAATGAGCAGTTCTTC.

This clone was recorded only once. The V and J genes are TRBV19 and TRBJ2-5; TRBD2 agrees at 10 bases. The CDR3 is made up of 18 amino acids. Germline CDR1 reads LNHDA; CDR2 reads SQIVND (reference sequence). V trimming: 2 bases; J trimming: 5 bases; junction bases outside the gene matches: 14. The CDR3 protein is CASSIQRQAGGIDETQYF. The CDR3 DNA is TGTGCCAGTAGTATACAGCGTCAAGCGGGAGGGATCGACGAGACCCAGTACTTC.

The rearrangement joins TRBV2 to TRBJ1-5, with D possibly being TRBD1 (5 bases). CDR1 SNHLY and CDR2 FYNNEI come from the germline V gene. This CDR3 is built from 13 residues. The ends were cut back, 3 bases at V and 2 bases at J, with 5 bases in the middle. CDR3 nucleotides: TGTGCCAGCAGTGACAGGGGCAATCAGCCCCAGCATTTT. Protein: CASSDRGNQPQHF.

About this clone itself: Other DNA sequences within the sample encode an identical CDR3. The chain is built from TRBV9 and TRBJ2-7; 7 positions agree with TRBD2. This CDR3 has 14 residues. Germline trimming cut 4 bases from V and 2 bases from J; bases unmatched to any gene: 6. Germline CDR1 SGDLS, CDR2 YYNGEE. The CDR3 reads CASSPAGDTYEQYF. Here the CDR3 DNA reads TGTGCCAGCAGCCCCGCGGGGGATACCTACGAGCAGTACTTC.

This clone was detected once. This chain uses TRBV12-3 or TRBV12-4 with TRBJ1-1; tentatively, D is TRBD1 (5 bases). The CDR3 consists of 13 residues. Trimming pared 6 bases from V and 5 bases from J, leaving 13 bases between. As DNA, the CDR3 is TGTGCCAGCAGCCCCGGGGGGGGGACTGAAGCTTTCTTT. The encoded protein is CASSPGGGTEAFF.

This clone appeared a single time. The chain joins TRBV7-2 to TRBJ1-4; weak D call: TRBD1 (5 bases). V shed 1 base and J shed 7 bases, with 10 bases lying between them. This CDR3 is 14 amino acids long. Germline values: CDR1 SGHTA, CDR2 FQGNSA. The CDR3 sequence: CASSLDGRGEKLFF. CDR3 sequence (DNA): TGTGCCAGCAGCTTAGATGGGAGGGGTGAAAAACTGTTTTTT.

This clone was seen only once. This chain joins TRBV2 and TRBJ1-3; 9 bases match TRBD1. The CDR3 length is 16 residues. Looked up from germline, CDR1 is SNHLY and CDR2 is FYNNEI. V lost 5 bases and J lost 4; bases outside the gene matches: 9. CDR3 coding DNA: TGTGCCAGCAGTAAACAGGGGGCAACTGCCGGAAACACCATATATTTT. Protein: CASSKQGATAGNTIYF.

J is TRBJ2-7 and V is TRBV7-2; 8 bases line up with TRBD2. Trimming took 2 bases from V and 7 from J; bases not matched to a gene: 4. There are 13 residues in the CDR3. Germline V gene sequence: CDR1 SGHTA, CDR2 FQGNSA. Here the CDR3 DNA reads TGTGCCAGCAGCTTAATAGCGGGATTTGAGCAGTACTTC. This encodes CASSLIAGFEQYF.

This CDR3 reads CASSLERLRNRDFYNEQFF. The CDR3 bases are TGTGCCAGCAGCTTAGAGAGGTTAAGGAACAGGGATTTCTACAATGAGCAGTTCTTC. J is TRBJ2-1 and V is TRBV7-9, with D perhaps matching TRBD1 (6 bases). Trimming stripped 1 base from V and 3 bases from J, with 22 bases between. The CDR3 runs 19 residues. In germline, CDR1 is SEHNR, CDR2 FQNEAQ (reference sequence). Filled out from reference TRBV7-9 and TRBJ2-1, the complete variable domain reads DTGVSQNPRHKITKRGQNVTFRCDPISEHNRLYWYRQTLGQGPEFLTYFQNEAQLEKSRLLSDRFSAERPKGSFSTLEIQRTEQGDSAMYLCASSLERLRNRDFYNEQFFGPGTRLTVL.

The V gene is TRBV7-8, the J gene TRBJ2-7; 10 bases agree with TRBD2. CDR1 is SGHVS and CDR2 is FQNEAQ in the germline V gene. The CDR3 is 15 amino acids. V lost 3 bases to trimming and J lost 3 bases; unmatched junction nucleotides: 5. The CDR3 protein is CASSFGLADLYEQYF. The CDR3 DNA is TGTGCCAGCAGCTTCGGACTAGCGGACCTCTACGAGCAGTACTTC.

The chain combines TRBV5-1 with TRBJ2-7; 10 bases line up with TRBD2. V was clipped by 1 base and J by 3 bases; unmatched bases: 4. The CDR3 is 15 amino acids. CDR1 and CDR2 from the germline V gene are SGHRS and YFSETQ. CDR3 in amino acids: CASSLHLAGDYEQYF. In nucleotides, the CDR3 is TGCGCCAGCAGCTTGCACCTAGCGGGAGACTACGAGCAGTACTTC.

The rearrangement uses TRBV4-1 and TRBJ1-1, with no clear D. Per the germline V gene, CDR1 is MGHRA and CDR2 is YSYEKL. This CDR3 comprises 14 residues. Trimming cost V 0 bases and J 6 bases, with 11 bases left between them. The CDR3 nucleotides read TGCGCCAGCAGCCAAGATAGGAGGTACCCTGAAGCTTTCTTT. It translates to CASSQDRRYPEAFF.

The chain employs TRBV7-9 and TRBJ1-2, with TRBD1 matching 9 bases. The CDR3 is 15 amino acids. J lost 2 bases, V lost 8 bases, and 9 bases had no gene match. Germline V gene sequence: CDR1 SEHNR, CDR2 FQNEAQ (reference sequence). CDR3 bases: TGTGCCAGCTGTTGGGACAGGGCCCTAAACTATGGCTACACCTTC. The encoded protein is CASCWDRALNYGYTF.

This clone was seen a few times. The genes are TRBV28 and TRBJ1-1; D gene unclear. CDR1 and CDR2 (germline): MDHEN, SYDVKM. The CDR3 loop spans 15 amino acids. V shed 4 bases and J shed 8 bases, with 20 bases lying between them. CDR3 coding DNA: TGTGCCAGCAGTTATACCGTGTCGGAGTCGTCCGAAGCTTTCTTT. As protein: CASSYTVSESSEAFF.

The chain recombines TRBV24-1 with TRBJ1-5; 9 bases are shared with TRBD1. Germline assignment: CDR1 KGHDR and CDR2 SFDVKD. V dropped 0 bases and J dropped 6; count of bases not matched to a gene: 5. The CDR3 covers 16 residues. Here the CDR3 DNA reads TGTGCCACCAGTGATTTGTCGGACAGGGGAGGTCAGCCCCAGCATTTT. This codes for CATSDLSDRGGQPQHF.

V gene TRBV6-1 combines with J gene TRBJ2-1, with 8 bases that match TRBD1. Per the germline V gene, CDR1 is MNHNS and CDR2 is SASEGT. The CDR3 consists of 15 residues. The V gene end was trimmed by 1 base and the J gene end by 6 bases; junction bases not matched to a gene: 5. The CDR3 region is CASSEDWTGLNEQFF. In DNA form, the CDR3 reads TGTGCCAGCAGTGAAGACTGGACAGGGCTCAATGAGCAGTTCTTC.

The chain joins TRBV19 to TRBJ2-3; 15 nucleotides line up with TRBD2. The ends lost 10 bases at V and 6 bases at J; junction bases unmatched: 5. Germline assignment: CDR1 LNHDA and CDR2 SQIVND (reference sequence). There are 14 residues in the CDR3. The CDR3 DNA reads as TGTGCCACTGGACTAGCGGGGGGGGGTGATACGCAGTATTTT. The encoded protein is CATGLAGGGDTQYF.